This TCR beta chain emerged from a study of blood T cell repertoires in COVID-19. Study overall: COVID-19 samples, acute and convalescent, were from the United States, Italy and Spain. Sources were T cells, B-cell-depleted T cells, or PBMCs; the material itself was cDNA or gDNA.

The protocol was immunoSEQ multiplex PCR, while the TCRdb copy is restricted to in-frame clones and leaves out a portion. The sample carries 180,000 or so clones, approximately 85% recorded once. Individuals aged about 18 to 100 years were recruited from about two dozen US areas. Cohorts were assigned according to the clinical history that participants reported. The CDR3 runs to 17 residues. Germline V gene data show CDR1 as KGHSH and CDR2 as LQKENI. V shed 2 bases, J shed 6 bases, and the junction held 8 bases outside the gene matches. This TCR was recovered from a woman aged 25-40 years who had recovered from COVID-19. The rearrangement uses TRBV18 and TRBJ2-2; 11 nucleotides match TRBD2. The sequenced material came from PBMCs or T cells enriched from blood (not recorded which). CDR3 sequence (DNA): TGTGCCAGCTCACCATCGGCTAGCGGGAGGAAAGCCGGGGAGCTGTTTTTT. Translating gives CASSPSASGRKAGELFF.